This is a list of T cell receptor beta chains from one sample in a study of shared clonotypes between healthy human individuals. Here immunoSEQ multiplex PCR was the method, and the copy in TCRdb shows in-frame clones only, minus some. The sample includes roughly 1,100,000 clones, about 76% of them seen just once. Material for sequencing was memory CD4+ T cells sorted from blood. The receptors were sampled from a man aged 18 to 30 in good health. Each CDR3 is given with its conserved first and last residue. Each record gives: V gene, clone size, J gene, D gene, CDR3 protein, CDR3 DNA. D genes are given only for firm matches. Clone size is not always given. Where it is, it says once, few, many or a class for expanded clones.

V: TRBV9; size: few; J: TRBJ2-5; D: .; CDR3: CASSGEAVQETQYF; DNA: TGTGCCAGCAGCGGGGAAGCGGTACAAGAGACCCAGTACTTC
V: TRBV5-1; size: .; J: TRBJ1-1; D: .; CDR3: CASSLDIQNTEAFF; DNA: TGCGCCAGCAGCTTGGACATACAGAACACTGAAGCTTTCTTT
V: TRBV5-6; size: .; J: TRBJ2-3; D: TRBD2; CDR3: CASSYWEGYTDTQYF; DNA: TGTGCCAGCAGCTACTGGGAGGGTTACACAGATACGCAGTATTTT
V: TRBV7-9; size: .; J: TRBJ1-2; D: TRBD1; CDR3: CASSLGTGGAAYGYTF; DNA: TGTGCCAGCAGCTTAGGGACAGGGGGCGCCGCCTATGGCTACACCTTC
V: TRBV6-5; size: .; J: TRBJ2-3; D: .; CDR3: CASSYDWGISTDTQYF; DNA: TGTGCCAGCAGTTACGATTGGGGTATTAGCACAGATACGCAGTATTTT
V: TRBV15; size: .; J: TRBJ2-5; D: .; CDR3: CATSRDWGRETQYF; DNA: TGTGCCACCAGCAGAGATTGGGGACGCGAGACCCAGTACTTC
V: TRBV7-9; size: many; J: TRBJ2-3; D: .; CDR3: CASSLGAGLTDTQYF; DNA: TGTGCCAGCAGCTTAGGAGCAGGGCTCACAGATACGCAGTATTTT
V: TRBV6-1; size: .; J: TRBJ1-4; D: TRBD1; CDR3: CASSERRDRANEKLFF; DNA: TGTGCCAGCAGTGAACGAAGGGACAGAGCTAATGAAAAACTGTTTTTT
V: TRBV13; size: .; J: TRBJ1-1; D: .; CDR3: CASSFGQLNTNTEAFF; DNA: TGTGCCAGCAGCTTCGGACAGCTAAATACGAACACTGAAGCTTTCTTT
V: TRBV28; size: .; J: TRBJ1-6; D: .; CDR3: CASTTGQINSPLHF; DNA: TGTGCCAGCACCACGGGACAAATAAATTCACCCCTCCACTTT
V: TRBV2; size: .; J: TRBJ2-3; D: TRBD2; CDR3: CASRSTSGGGDTQYF; DNA: TGTGCCAGCAGGTCAACTAGCGGAGGCGGGGATACGCAGTATTTT
V: TRBV6-5; size: .; J: TRBJ2-7; D: TRBD1; CDR3: CASKVETGPSYEQYF; DNA: TGTGCCAGCAAAGTCGAGACAGGGCCTTCCTACGAGCAGTACTTC
V: TRBV2; size: .; J: TRBJ2-7; D: TRBD1; CDR3: CASTQGDEQYF; DNA: TGTGCCAGCACTCAGGGGGACGAGCAGTACTTC
V: TRBV9; size: .; J: TRBJ2-1; D: .; CDR3: CASSPPGALPLGQFF; DNA: TGTGCCAGCAGCCCCCCCGGGGCCCTCCCACTGGGGCAGTTCTTC
V: TRBV7-2; size: .; J: TRBJ2-7; D: TRBD2; CDR3: CASSLGIAGGREQYF; DNA: TGTGCCAGCAGCTTAGGAATAGCGGGAGGGCGAGAGCAGTACTTC
V: TRBV11-3; size: .; J: TRBJ2-3; D: .; CDR3: CASSLGTGRARDTQYF; DNA: TGTGCCAGCAGCTTAGGTACAGGGAGGGCCCGGGATACGCAGTATTTT
V: TRBV5-1; size: .; J: TRBJ2-1; D: .; CDR3: CASSLAGLANNEQFF; DNA: TGCGCCAGCAGCTTGGCAGGACTGGCGAACAATGAGCAGTTCTTC
V: TRBV10-1; size: .; J: TRBJ2-7; D: TRBD1; CDR3: CASSRDRVGEQYF; DNA: TGCGCCAGCAGCCGGGACAGGGTAGGCGAGCAGTACTTC
V: TRBV27; size: .; J: TRBJ2-7; D: TRBD1; CDR3: CASSINHRGVEQYF; DNA: TGTGCCAGCAGTATAAACCACAGGGGGGTGGAGCAGTACTTC
V: TRBV7-9; size: .; J: TRBJ2-5; D: .; CDR3: CASSHYFSETQYF; DNA: TGTGCCAGCAGCCACTACTTTTCAGAGACCCAGTACTTC
V: TRBV11-2; size: .; J: TRBJ2-7; D: TRBD1; CDR3: CASTLGQGGGYEQYF; DNA: TGTGCCAGCACCCTGGGACAGGGAGGGGGCTACGAGCAGTACTTC
V: TRBV19; size: .; J: TRBJ2-2; D: .; CDR3: CASSTRTANTGELFF; DNA: TGTGCCAGTAGTACTCGGACGGCGAACACCGGGGAGCTGTTTTTT
V: TRBV7-9; size: few; J: TRBJ1-1; D: .; CDR3: CASSLILGAAEAFF; DNA: TGTGCCAGCAGCTTAATTTTAGGAGCCGCTGAAGCTTTCTTT
V: TRBV11-2; size: few; J: TRBJ2-5; D: .; CDR3: CASSLTRGETQYF; DNA: TGTGCCAGCAGCTTAACCCGGGGAGAGACCCAGTACTTC
V: TRBV6-5; size: .; J: TRBJ1-3; D: TRBD1; CDR3: CASSYSVGQGYTIYF; DNA: TGTGCCAGCAGTTACTCGGTGGGACAGGGGTACACCATATATTTT
V: TRBV18; size: once; J: TRBJ1-5; D: .; CDR3: CASSPENLNQPQHF; DNA: TGTGCCAGCTCACCCGAAAACCTGAATCAGCCCCAGCATTTT
V: TRBV19; size: .; J: TRBJ2-6; D: TRBD2; CDR3: CASSIVSGPPANVLTF; DNA: TGTGCCAGTAGTATAGTTAGCGGGCCTCCGGCCAACGTCCTGACTTTC
V: TRBV11-1; size: .; J: TRBJ2-2; D: TRBD1; CDR3: CASSRQGSTGELFF; DNA: TGTGCCAGCAGCCGACAGGGGTCCACCGGGGAGCTGTTTTTT
V: TRBV6-5; size: .; J: TRBJ1-3; D: .; CDR3: CASSYRGSNSGNTIYF; DNA: TGTGCCAGCAGTTATAGGGGATCGAACTCTGGAAACACCATATATTTT
V: TRBV7-3; size: .; J: TRBJ2-1; D: TRBD1; CDR3: CASSSRQGEQFF; DNA: TGTGCCAGCAGCTCTCGACAGGGGGAGCAGTTCTTC
V: TRBV5-1; size: .; J: TRBJ1-4; D: .; CDR3: CASRDSSEKLFF; DNA: TGCGCCAGCAGGGACAGCTCTGAAAAACTGTTTTTT
V: TRBV27; size: .; J: TRBJ1-1; D: .; CDR3: CASSLGTGNTEAFF; DNA: TGTGCCAGCAGTCTAGGGACGGGGAACACTGAAGCTTTCTTT
V: TRBV7-9; size: few; J: TRBJ2-3; D: .; CDR3: CASSPGGTKGTDTQYF; DNA: TGTGCCAGCAGCCCAGGGGGGACAAAGGGGACAGATACGCAGTATTTT
V: TRBV6-1; size: .; J: TRBJ2-2; D: .; CDR3: CASSEAGGTLTGELFF; DNA: TGTGCCAGCAGTGAAGCAGGTGGGACTCTTACCGGGGAGCTGTTTTTT
V: TRBV5-1; size: .; J: TRBJ2-3; D: .; CDR3: CASISEGGGTDTQYF; DNA: TGCGCCAGCATATCTGAGGGCGGAGGCACAGATACGCAGTATTTT
V: TRBV7-9; size: once; J: TRBJ1-4; D: TRBD1; CDR3: CASSSGWDSLNEKLFF; DNA: TGTGCCAGCAGCTCAGGGTGGGACAGTCTTAATGAAAAACTGTTTTTT
V: TRBV5-1; size: .; J: TRBJ1-4; D: .; CDR3: CASSPSLRRNAANEKLFF; DNA: TGCGCCAGCAGCCCTTCGTTACGTCGGAATGCCGCTAATGAAAAACTGTTTTTT
V: TRBV7-9; size: .; J: TRBJ2-3; D: TRBD1; CDR3: CASSSRKTGRPDTQYF; DNA: TGTGCCAGCAGCTCAAGGAAGACAGGGCGTCCAGATACGCAGTATTTT
V: TRBV7-9; size: .; J: TRBJ2-5; D: .; CDR3: CASSSPYDERADF; DNA: TGTGCCAGCAGCTCTCCCTATGACGAGCGGGCAGACTTC
V: TRBV28; size: .; J: TRBJ1-5; D: .; CDR3: CASSFIGSGQPQHF; DNA: TGTGCCAGCAGTTTCATAGGGTCAGGTCAGCCCCAGCATTTT
V: TRBV6-5; size: .; J: TRBJ2-7; D: .; CDR3: CATSWERNEQYF; DNA: TGTGCCACCTCGTGGGAGAGGAACGAGCAGTACTTC
V: TRBV5-4; size: .; J: TRBJ2-5; D: .; CDR3: CASSAQQETRYF; DNA: TGTGCCAGCAGCGCGCAACAAGAGACCCGGTACTTC
V: TRBV5-5; size: .; J: TRBJ2-1; D: .; CDR3: CASSPQDFHEQFF; DNA: TGTGCCAGCAGCCCACAAGATTTTCATGAGCAGTTCTTC
V: TRBV10-2; size: .; J: TRBJ2-1; D: .; CDR3: CASRKGRGSEGEQFF; DNA: TGCGCCAGCCGCAAGGGCAGGGGCTCAGAAGGTGAGCAGTTCTTC
V: TRBV5-6; size: .; J: TRBJ2-3; D: TRBD1; CDR3: CASSSRTGRTQYF; DNA: TGTGCCAGCAGCTCACGGACAGGGCGAACGCAGTATTTT
V: TRBV5-1; size: .; J: TRBJ2-7; D: TRBD1; CDR3: CASSLSALGQGREQYF; DNA: TGCGCCAGCAGCTTGAGCGCTCTGGGACAGGGTCGCGAGCAGTACTTC
V: TRBV7-2; size: .; J: TRBJ1-1; D: .; CDR3: CASSLVGAGVNTEAFF; DNA: TGTGCCAGCAGCTTAGTTGGGGCAGGTGTGAACACTGAAGCTTTCTTT
V: TRBV10-3; size: .; J: TRBJ1-4; D: .; CDR3: CAISDTIVGRGSEKLFF; DNA: TGTGCCATCAGTGACACCATCGTCGGCAGGGGTAGTGAAAAACTGTTTTTT
V: TRBV2; size: .; J: TRBJ1-2; D: .; CDR3: CASPAGGSSYGYTF; DNA: TGTGCCAGCCCCGCAGGCGGGAGCTCCTATGGCTACACCTTC
V: TRBV11-3; size: .; J: TRBJ2-2; D: .; CDR3: CASSSPMTRTGELFF; DNA: TGTGCCAGCAGCTCGCCGATGACTAGAACCGGGGAGCTGTTTTTT
V: TRBV6-6; size: .; J: TRBJ1-5; D: .; CDR3: CASSYSDSSYQPQHF; DNA: TGTGCCAGCAGTTACTCGGACAGCTCATATCAGCCCCAGCATTTT
V: TRBV19; size: .; J: TRBJ1-2; D: TRBD1; CDR3: CASSGQGRRSGYTF; DNA: TGTGCCAGTAGTGGACAGGGTAGAAGGAGTGGCTACACCTTC
V: TRBV19; size: .; J: TRBJ1-5; D: .; CDR3: CASSTHGASNQPQHF; DNA: TGTGCCAGTAGTACCCACGGGGCTAGCAATCAGCCCCAGCATTTT
V: TRBV9; size: .; J: TRBJ2-2; D: .; CDR3: CASERQTNTGELFF; DNA: TGTGCCAGTGAGAGACAGACGAACACCGGGGAGCTGTTTTTT
V: TRBV18; size: .; J: TRBJ2-7; D: .; CDR3: CASSPRGANEQYF; DNA: TGTGCCAGCTCACCACGAGGAGCTAACGAGCAGTACTTC